This T cell receptor beta chain was recovered during a study of CD8 T cells in Susac syndrome. The overall study: The Susac syndrome patients that were sequenced included more than 5 with active disease and 8 or 9 in remission. Regarding the study as a whole: In TEMRA cells and active patients, CD8+ clonal expansion in Susac reached its peak.

It was negative isolation that provided the CD8+ and CD4+ T cells, whereas TEMRA cells were enriched by FACS. Germline lookup yields CDR1 GTSNPN and CDR2 SVGIG (reference sequence). The CDR3 sequence is 12 residues long. V lost 5 bases and J lost 6, with 13 bases in between. This clonotype appeared a few times. Its target is not known. RNA amounts of about 0.5 to 1 ug underwent reverse transcription with random hexamers. TCRdb processed the immunoSEQ multiplex PCR reads anew with MiXCR; each CDR3 protein has one entry. The sample has 100,000 to 150,000 distinct CDR3 sequences, around 94% seen once. The chain employs TRBV30 and TRBJ1-1, with TRBD1 as a possible D gene (5 bases). The sample consisted of CD8+ T cells from PBMCs. This TCR came from a human donor with Susac syndrome. The CDR3 nucleotides read TGTGCCTGGTCTGTGGTGGGGGCTGAAGCTTTCTTT. Amino acid sequence: CAWSVVGAEAFF.